This note documents a single T cell receptor (beta chain) sequence. Its antigen is not identified. The entry originates in a study of cytomegalovirus exposure and HLA in healthy donors. About the research overall: About 80 million unique TCRs from HLA-typed donors made up an early data release.

The study's findings and limits: A later analysis linked a missense variant in DCLRE1C to the trimming of TCR beta V and J genes.

CDR3 length equals 13 residues. Germline V gene data show CDR1 as SNHLY and CDR2 as FYNNEI. Trimming took 6 bases from V and 1 from J; bases not matched to a gene: 1. 13 Jbeta primers and 60 Vbeta primers were used for the PCR. This table comes from immunoSEQ multiplex PCR, and its TCRdb copy is limited to in-frame clones, with some not included. The table records approximately 190,000 clones, approximately 90% of them present only once. The V and J genes are TRBV2 and TRBJ2-3; 7 bases map to TRBD2. The specimen sequenced was PBMCs. The receptor was isolated from a boy aged 2-15 years in good health and CMV-seronegative. CDR3 loop: CASSRGGTDTQYF. The CDR3 DNA is TGTGCCAGCAGCCGGGGGGGCACAGATACGCAGTATTTT. Drawing the rest from reference TRBV2 and TRBJ2-3, the complete variable domain is EPEVTQTPSHQVTQMGQEVILRCVPISNHLYFYWYRQILGQKVEFLVSFYNNEISEKSEIFDDQFSVERPDGSNFTLKIRSTKLEDSAMYFCASSRGGTDTQYFGPGTRLTVL.